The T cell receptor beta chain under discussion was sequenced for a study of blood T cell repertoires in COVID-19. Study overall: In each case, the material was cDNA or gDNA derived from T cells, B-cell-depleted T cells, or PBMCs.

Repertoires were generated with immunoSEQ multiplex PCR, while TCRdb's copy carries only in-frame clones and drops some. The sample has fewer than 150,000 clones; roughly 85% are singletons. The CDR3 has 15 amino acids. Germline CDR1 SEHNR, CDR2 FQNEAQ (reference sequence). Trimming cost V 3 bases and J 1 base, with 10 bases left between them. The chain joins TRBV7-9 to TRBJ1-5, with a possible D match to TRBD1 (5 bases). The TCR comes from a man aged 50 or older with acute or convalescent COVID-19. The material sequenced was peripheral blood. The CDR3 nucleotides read TGTGCCAGCAGCTTCGGGGGAAACAGCAATCAGCCCCAGCATTTT. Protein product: CASSFGGNSNQPQHF.